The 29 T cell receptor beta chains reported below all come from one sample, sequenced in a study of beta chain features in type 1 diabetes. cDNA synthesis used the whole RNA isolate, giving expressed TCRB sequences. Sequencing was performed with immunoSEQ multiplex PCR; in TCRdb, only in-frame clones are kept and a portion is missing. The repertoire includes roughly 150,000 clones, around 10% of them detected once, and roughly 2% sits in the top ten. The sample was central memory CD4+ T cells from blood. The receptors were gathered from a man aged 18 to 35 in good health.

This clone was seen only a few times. The CDR3 nucleotides read TGTGCCAGCAGTTATCGGACTAGCACAGATACGCAGTATTTT. Protein product: CASSYRTSTDTQYF. The V gene is TRBV6-6, the J gene TRBJ2-3, with D tentatively TRBD2 (5 bases). This CDR3 is built from 14 residues. The germline V gene encodes CDR1 MNHNY and CDR2 SVGAGI (reference sequence). The germline V and J ends were trimmed by 3 bases and 0 bases, with 7 bases remaining between them.

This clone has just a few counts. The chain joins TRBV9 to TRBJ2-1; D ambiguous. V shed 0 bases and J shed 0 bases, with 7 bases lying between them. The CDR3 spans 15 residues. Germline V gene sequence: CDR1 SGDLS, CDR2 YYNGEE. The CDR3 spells CASSVVWGSYNEQFF. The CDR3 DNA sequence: TGTGCCAGCAGCGTAGTGTGGGGCTCCTACAATGAGCAGTTCTTC.

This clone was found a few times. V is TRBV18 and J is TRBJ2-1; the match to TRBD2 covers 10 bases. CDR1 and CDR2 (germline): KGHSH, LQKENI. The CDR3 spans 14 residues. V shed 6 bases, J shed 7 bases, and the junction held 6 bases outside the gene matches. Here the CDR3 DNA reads TGTGCCAGCTCCTCAGGACTAGCGGTGAATGAGCAGTTCTTC. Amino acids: CASSSGLAVNEQFF. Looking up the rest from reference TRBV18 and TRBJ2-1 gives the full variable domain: NAGVMQNPRHLVRRRGQEARLRCSPMKGHSHVYWYRQLPEEGLKFMVYLQKENIIDESGMPKERFSAEFPKEGPSILRIQQVVRGDSAAYFCASSSGLAVNEQFFGPGTRLTVL.

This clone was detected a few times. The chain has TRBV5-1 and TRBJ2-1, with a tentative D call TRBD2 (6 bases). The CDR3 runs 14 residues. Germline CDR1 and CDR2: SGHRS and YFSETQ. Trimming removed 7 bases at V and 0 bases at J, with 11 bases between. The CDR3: CASSPTSSYNEQFF. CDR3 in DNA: TGCGCCAGCTCCCCGACTAGCTCCTACAATGAGCAGTTCTTC.

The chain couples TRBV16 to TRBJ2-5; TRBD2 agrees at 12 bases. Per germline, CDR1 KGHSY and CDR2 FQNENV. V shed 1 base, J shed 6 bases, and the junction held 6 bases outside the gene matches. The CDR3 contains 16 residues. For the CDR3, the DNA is TGTGCCAGCAGCCAATATGGACTAGCGGGGTCGCAGACCCAGTACTTC. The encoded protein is CASSQYGLAGSQTQYF.

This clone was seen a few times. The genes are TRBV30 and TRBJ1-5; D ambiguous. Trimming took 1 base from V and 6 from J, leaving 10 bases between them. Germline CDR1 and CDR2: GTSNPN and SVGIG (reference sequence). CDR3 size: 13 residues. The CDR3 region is CAWSGIGSQPQHF. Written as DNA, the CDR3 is TGTGCCTGGAGTGGGATCGGGAGTCAGCCCCAGCATTTT.

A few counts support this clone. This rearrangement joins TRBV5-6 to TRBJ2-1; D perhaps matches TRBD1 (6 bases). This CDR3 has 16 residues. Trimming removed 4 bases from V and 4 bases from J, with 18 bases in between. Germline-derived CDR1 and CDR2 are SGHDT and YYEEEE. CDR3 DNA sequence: TGTGCCAGCAGCACGGGGTATGGGGGCCTGTACAATGAGCAGTTCTTC. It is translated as CASSTGYGGLYNEQFF. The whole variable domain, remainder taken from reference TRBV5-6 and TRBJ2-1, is DAGVTQSPTHLIKTRGQQVTLRCSPKSGHDTVSWYQQALGQGPQFIFQYYEEEERQRGNFPDRFSGHQFPNYSSELNVNALLLGDSALYLCASSTGYGGLYNEQFFGPGTRLTVL.

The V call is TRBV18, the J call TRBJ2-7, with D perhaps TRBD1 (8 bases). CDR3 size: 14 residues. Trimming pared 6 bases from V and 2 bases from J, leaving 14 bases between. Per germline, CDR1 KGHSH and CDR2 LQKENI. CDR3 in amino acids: CASSLQGGAYEQYF. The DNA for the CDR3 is TGTGCCAGCTCTCTACAGGGGGGGGCCTACGAGCAGTACTTC.

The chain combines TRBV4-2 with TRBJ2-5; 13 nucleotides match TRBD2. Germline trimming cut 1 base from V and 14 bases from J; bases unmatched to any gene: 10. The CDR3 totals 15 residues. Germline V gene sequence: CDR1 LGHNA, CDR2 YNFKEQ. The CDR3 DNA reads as TGTGCCAGCAGCCAAGGGACTAGCGGGGGCCCAACGTTCTACTTC. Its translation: CASSQGTSGGPTFYF.

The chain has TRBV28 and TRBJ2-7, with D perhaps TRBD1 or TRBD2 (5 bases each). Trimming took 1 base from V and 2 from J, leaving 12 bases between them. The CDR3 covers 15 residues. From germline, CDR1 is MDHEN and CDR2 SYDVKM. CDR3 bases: TGTGCCAGCAGTTTATCCGGGACGGGTGCCTACGAGCAGTACTTC. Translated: CASSLSGTGAYEQYF.

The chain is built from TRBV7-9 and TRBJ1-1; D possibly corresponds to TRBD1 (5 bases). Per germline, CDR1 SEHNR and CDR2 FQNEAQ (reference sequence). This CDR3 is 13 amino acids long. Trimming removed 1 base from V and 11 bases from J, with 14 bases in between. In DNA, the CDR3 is TGTGCCAGCAGCTTAGAATCCCGGGGGGGTGCTTTCTTT. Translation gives CASSLESRGGAFF.

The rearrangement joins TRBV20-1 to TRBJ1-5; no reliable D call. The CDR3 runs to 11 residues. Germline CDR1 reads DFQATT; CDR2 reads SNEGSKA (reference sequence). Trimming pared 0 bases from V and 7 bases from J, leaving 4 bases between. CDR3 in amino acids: CSAREKQPQHF. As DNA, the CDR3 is TGCAGTGCTAGAGAGAAACAGCCCCAGCATTTT.

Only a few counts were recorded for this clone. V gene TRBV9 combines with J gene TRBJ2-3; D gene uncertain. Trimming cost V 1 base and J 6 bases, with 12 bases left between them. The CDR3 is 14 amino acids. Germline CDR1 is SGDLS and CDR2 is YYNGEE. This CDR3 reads CASSVTHTRDTQYF. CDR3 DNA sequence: TGTGCCAGCAGCGTAACCCACACACGGGATACGCAGTATTTT.

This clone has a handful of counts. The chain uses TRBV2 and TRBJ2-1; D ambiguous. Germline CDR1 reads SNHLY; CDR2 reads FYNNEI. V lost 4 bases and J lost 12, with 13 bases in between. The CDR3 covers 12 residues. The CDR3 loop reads CASSAGVLGQFF. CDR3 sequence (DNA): TGTGCCAGCAGTGCTGGGGTCCTTGGGCAGTTCTTC.

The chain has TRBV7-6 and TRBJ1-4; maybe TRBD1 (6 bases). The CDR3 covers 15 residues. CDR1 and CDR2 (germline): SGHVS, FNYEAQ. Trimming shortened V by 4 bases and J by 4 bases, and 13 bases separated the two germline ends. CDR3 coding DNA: TGTGCCAGCAGCTACGGGACAAAGGGTAATGAAAAACTGTTTTTT. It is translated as CASSYGTKGNEKLFF.

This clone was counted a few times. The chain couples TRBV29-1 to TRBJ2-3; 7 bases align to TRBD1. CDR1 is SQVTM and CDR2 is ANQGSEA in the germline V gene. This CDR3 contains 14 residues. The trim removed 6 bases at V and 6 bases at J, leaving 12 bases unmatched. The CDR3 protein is CSVGGQVYADTQYF. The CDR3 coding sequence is TGCAGCGTGGGCGGACAGGTTTATGCGGATACGCAGTATTTT.

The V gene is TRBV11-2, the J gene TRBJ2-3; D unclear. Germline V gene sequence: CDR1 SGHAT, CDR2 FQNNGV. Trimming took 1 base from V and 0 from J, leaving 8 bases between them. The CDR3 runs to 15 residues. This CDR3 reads CASSLGGVSTDTQYF. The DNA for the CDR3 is TGTGCCAGCAGCTTAGGCGGTGTCAGCACAGATACGCAGTATTTT.

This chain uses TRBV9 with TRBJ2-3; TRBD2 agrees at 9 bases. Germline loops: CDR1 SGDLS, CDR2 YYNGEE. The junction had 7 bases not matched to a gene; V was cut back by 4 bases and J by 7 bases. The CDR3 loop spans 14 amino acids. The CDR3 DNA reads TGTGCCAGCAGCCCAGGCGGGGGGGAAAATACGCAGTATTTT. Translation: CASSPGGGENTQYF.

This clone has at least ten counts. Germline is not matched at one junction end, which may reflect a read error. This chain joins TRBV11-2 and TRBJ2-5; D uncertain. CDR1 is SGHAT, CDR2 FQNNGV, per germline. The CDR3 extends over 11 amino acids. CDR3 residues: CASSLQVTQYF. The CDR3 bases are TGTGCCAGCAGCTTACAAGTGACCCAGTACTTC.

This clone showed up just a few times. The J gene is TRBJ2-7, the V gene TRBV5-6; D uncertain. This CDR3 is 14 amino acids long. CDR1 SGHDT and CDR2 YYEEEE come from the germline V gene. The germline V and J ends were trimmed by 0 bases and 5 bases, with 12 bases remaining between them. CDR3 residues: CASSLVGRPNEQYF. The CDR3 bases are TGTGCCAGCAGCTTGGTCGGCAGGCCAAACGAGCAGTACTTC.

The CDR3 here is CASSSRRASGRDNEQFF. CDR3 nucleotide sequence: TGTGCCAGCAGCTCCCGACGGGCTAGCGGGAGGGACAATGAGCAGTTCTTC. The rearrangement links TRBV7-9 to TRBJ2-1; TRBD2 matches at 12 bases. Germline CDR1 is SEHNR and CDR2 is FQNEAQ (reference sequence). V shed 4 bases and J 5 bases; nucleotides not matched to a gene: 9. The length of the CDR3 is 17 residues.

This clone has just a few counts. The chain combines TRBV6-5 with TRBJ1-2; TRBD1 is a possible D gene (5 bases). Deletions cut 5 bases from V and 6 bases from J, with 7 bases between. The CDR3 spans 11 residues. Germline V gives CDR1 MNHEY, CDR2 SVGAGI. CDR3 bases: TGTGCCAGCAGTAGAGGGGATGGCTACACCTTC. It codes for CASSRGDGYTF.

This CDR3 reads CASSGTGEAFF. In DNA, the CDR3 is TGTGCCAGCAGTGGGACAGGGGAAGCTTTCTTT. The rearrangement joins TRBV25-1 to TRBJ1-1, with 8 nucleotides matching TRBD1. V was clipped by 4 bases and J by 8 bases; unmatched bases: 0. The CDR3 has 11 amino acids. Looked up from germline, CDR1 is MGHDK and CDR2 is SYGVNS.

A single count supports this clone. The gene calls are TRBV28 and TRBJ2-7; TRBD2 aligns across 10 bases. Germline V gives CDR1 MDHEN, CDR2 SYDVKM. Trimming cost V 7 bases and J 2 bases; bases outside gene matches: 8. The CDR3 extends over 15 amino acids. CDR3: CASNPRLAGAYEQYF. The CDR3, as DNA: TGTGCCAGCAACCCGCGGCTAGCGGGAGCCTACGAGCAGTACTTC.

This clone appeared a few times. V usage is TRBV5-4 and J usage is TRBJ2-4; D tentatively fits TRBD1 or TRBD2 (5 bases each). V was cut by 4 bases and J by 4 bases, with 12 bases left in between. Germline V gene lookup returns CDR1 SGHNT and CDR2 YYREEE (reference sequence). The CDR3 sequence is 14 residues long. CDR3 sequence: CASSAGTEKNIQYF. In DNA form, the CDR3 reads TGTGCCAGCAGCGCCGGGACGGAAAAAAACATTCAGTACTTC.

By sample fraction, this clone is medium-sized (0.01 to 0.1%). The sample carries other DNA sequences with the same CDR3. The CDR3 here is CASSQRGQGYGYTF. The CDR3 DNA sequence: TGCGCCAGCAGTCAGCGTGGACAGGGCTATGGCTACACCTTC. The chain couples TRBV23-1 to TRBJ1-2; 8 nucleotides line up with TRBD1. TRBV23-1 belongs to the ORF category, with a function that is uncertain. V shed 3 bases and J 4 bases; nucleotides not matched to a gene: 4. This CDR3 has 14 amino acids.

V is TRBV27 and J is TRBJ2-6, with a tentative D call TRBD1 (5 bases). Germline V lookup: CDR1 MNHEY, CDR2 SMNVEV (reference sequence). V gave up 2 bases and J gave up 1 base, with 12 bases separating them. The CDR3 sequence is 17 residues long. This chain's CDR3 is CASSLAGHASGANVLTF. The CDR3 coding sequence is TGTGCCAGCAGTTTAGCAGGGCACGCATCTGGGGCCAACGTCCTGACTTTC.

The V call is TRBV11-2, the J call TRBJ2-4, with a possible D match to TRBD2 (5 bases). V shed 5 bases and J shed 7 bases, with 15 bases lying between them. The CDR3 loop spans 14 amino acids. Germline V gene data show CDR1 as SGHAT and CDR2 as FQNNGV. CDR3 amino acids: CASSRPGGGNIQYF. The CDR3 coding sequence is TGTGCCAGCAGCCGACCGGGTGGAGGTAACATTCAGTACTTC. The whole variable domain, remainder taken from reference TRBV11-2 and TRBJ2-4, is EAGVAQSPRYKIIEKRQSVAFWCNPISGHATLYWYQQILGQGPKLLIQFQNNGVVDDSQLPKDRFSAERLKGVDSTLKIQPAKLEDSAVYLCASSRPGGGNIQYFGAGTRLSVL.

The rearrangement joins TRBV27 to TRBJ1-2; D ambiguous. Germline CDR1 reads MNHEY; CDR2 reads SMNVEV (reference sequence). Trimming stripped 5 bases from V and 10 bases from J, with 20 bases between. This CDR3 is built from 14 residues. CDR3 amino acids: CASSPERGGSHYTF. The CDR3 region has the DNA TGTGCCAGCAGTCCCGAACGAGGAGGGTCCCACTACACCTTC.